The 7 T cell receptor beta chains below come from one sample, sequenced in a study of cytomegalovirus exposure and HLA in healthy donors. PCR used 60 Vbeta primers and 13 Jbeta primers. Sequenced by immunoSEQ multiplex PCR; TCRdb stores in-frame clones only, minus some. The data hold more than 90,000 clones, with around 73% observed a single time. The sample consisted of PBMCs. These receptors were taken from a woman aged 40 to 49 in good health and CMV-seronegative.

The chain links TRBV11-3 to TRBJ2-1, with D perhaps matching TRBD2 (6 bases). The CDR3 length is 15 residues. In germline, CDR1 is SGHNT, CDR2 YENEEA. V lost 0 bases and J 8 bases, leaving 14 bases between the germline ends. CDR3 region: CASSLDAGLGYEQFF. In DNA form, the CDR3 reads TGTGCCAGCAGCTTAGATGCGGGATTGGGCTATGAGCAGTTCTTC.

A single count supports this clone. This chain joins TRBV6-1 and TRBJ2-5; a weak D match, TRBD2 (5 bases). The CDR3 is 14 residues long. Trimming stripped 1 base from V and 8 bases from J, with 14 bases between. In germline, CDR1 is MNHNS, CDR2 SASEGT. Here the CDR3 reads CASSEGVARGTQYF. CDR3 bases: TGTGCCAGCAGTGAAGGGGTTGCCCGGGGAACCCAGTACTTC.

This chain connects TRBV27 to TRBJ2-7; no clear D gene. Trimming shortened V by 6 bases and J by 4 bases, and 16 bases separated the two germline ends. CDR1 and CDR2 (germline): MNHEY, SMNVEV (reference sequence). CDR3 length: 14 amino acids. The DNA for the CDR3 is TGTGCCAGCAGCCTTTCTACCCCATGGTACGAGCAGTACTTC. Amino acids: CASSLSTPWYEQYF.

The J gene is TRBJ2-6, the V gene TRBV7-3; the D gene is possibly TRBD1 (6 bases). CDR3 length equals 16 residues. The germline V and J ends were trimmed by 3 bases and 2 bases, with 11 bases remaining between them. The germline gives CDR1 SGHTA, CDR2 FQGTGA. CDR3 sequence reads: CASSFSRGPGANVLTF. The CDR3 DNA is TGTGCCAGCAGCTTTTCCAGGGGCCCTGGGGCCAACGTCCTGACTTTC.

The chain carries TRBV6-6 and TRBJ1-2; D remains unclear. CDR1 and CDR2 (germline): MNHNY, SVGAGI (reference sequence). Trimming took off 2 bases at V and 0 bases at J, with 10 bases between the two ends. CDR3 length: 15 amino acids. The CDR3 bases are TGTGCCAGCAGTTACCTTGTAGAGGCTAACTATGGCTACACCTTC. Translation gives CASSYLVEANYGYTF.

The rearrangement joins TRBV7-2 to TRBJ1-2; no clear D. Germline V CDR1 and CDR2: SGHTA, FQGNSA. The CDR3 contains 14 residues. V was shortened by 5 bases and J by 2 bases, with 12 bases between the two germline ends. The CDR3 region has the DNA TGTGCCAGCAGCCCCACCTCGGGGAACTATGGCTACACCTTC. Translated, it gives CASSPTSGNYGYTF.

This chain uses TRBV6-1 with TRBJ2-7; 10 bases fit TRBD1. This CDR3 comprises 14 residues. J was trimmed by 2 bases and V by 11 bases; bases with no gene match: 9. Per the germline V gene, CDR1 is MNHNS and CDR2 is SASEGT. The CDR3 reads CASRTGQGTYEQYF. CDR3 DNA sequence: TGTGCCTCTCGTACGGGACAGGGGACCTACGAGCAGTACTTC.